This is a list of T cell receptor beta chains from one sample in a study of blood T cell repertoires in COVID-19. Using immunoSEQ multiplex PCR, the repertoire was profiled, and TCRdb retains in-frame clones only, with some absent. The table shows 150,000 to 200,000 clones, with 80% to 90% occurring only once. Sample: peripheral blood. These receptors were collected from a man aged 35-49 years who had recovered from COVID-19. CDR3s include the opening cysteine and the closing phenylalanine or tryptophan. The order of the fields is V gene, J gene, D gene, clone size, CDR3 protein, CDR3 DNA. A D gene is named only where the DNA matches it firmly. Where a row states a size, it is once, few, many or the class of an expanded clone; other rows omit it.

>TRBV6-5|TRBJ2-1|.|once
CASTLGGLSVREQFF
TGTGCCAGCACTCTGGGGGGACTTTCCGTTCGAGAGCAGTTCTTC
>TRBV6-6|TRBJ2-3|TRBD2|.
CASSPGRGGTDTQYF
TGTGCCAGCAGTCCAGGACGGGGGGGCACAGATACGCAGTATTTT
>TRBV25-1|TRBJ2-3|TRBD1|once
CASSAGGNTDTQYF
TGTGCCAGCAGTGCAGGGGGAAACACAGATACGCAGTATTTT
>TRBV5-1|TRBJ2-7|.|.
CASSLRSSYEQYF
TGCGCCAGCAGCTTGAGGAGCTCCTACGAGCAGTACTTC
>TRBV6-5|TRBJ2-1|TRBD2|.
CASSTSGRDNEQFF
TGTGCCAGCAGTACTAGCGGGAGGGACAATGAGCAGTTCTTC
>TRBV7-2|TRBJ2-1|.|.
CASSSGLHNEQFF
TGTGCCAGCAGCTCCGGACTACATAATGAGCAGTTCTTC
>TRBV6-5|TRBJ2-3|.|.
CASSYGPRSTDTQYF
TGTGCCAGCAGTTATGGGCCCCGAAGTACGGATACGCAGTATTTT
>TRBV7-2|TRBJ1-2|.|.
CASSLAAGSKYGYTF
TGTGCCAGCAGCTTAGCCGCGGGTTCCAAGTATGGCTACACCTTC
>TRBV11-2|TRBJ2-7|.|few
CASSQWGRGSYEQYF
TGTGCCAGCAGCCAGTGGGGTAGGGGTTCTTACGAGCAGTACTTC
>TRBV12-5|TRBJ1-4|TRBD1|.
CASGLAPKDRGLRLTNEKLFF
TGTGCTAGTGGTTTGGCACCAAAGGACAGGGGGCTCCGGTTAACTAATGAAAAACTGTTTTTT
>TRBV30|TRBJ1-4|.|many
CAWSLGGLEKLFF
TGTGCCTGGAGTTTGGGGGGGTTGGAAAAACTGTTTTTT
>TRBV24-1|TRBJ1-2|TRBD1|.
CATSDSGTGSLVRGYTF
TGTGCCACCAGTGATTCCGGGACAGGGAGTCTCGTCCGGGGCTACACCTTC
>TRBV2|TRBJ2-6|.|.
CARWQGPAGANVLTF
TGTGCCAGGTGGCAGGGGCCGGCTGGGGCCAACGTCCTGACTTTC
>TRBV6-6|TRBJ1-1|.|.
CASTPPGRGWITEAFF
TGTGCCAGCACTCCCCCGGGTCGGGGTTGGATTACTGAAGCTTTCTTT
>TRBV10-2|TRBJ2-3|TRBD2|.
CASGLAGRTDTQYF
TGCGCCAGTGGACTAGCGGGACGGACAGATACGCAGTATTTT
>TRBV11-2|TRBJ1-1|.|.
CASSLEEVTEAFF
TGTGCCAGCAGCTTAGAGGAGGTAACTGAAGCTTTCTTT
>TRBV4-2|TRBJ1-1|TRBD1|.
CASSQGSTGVRTEAFF
TGTGCCAGCAGCCAAGGGTCGACAGGGGTTAGGACTGAAGCTTTCTTT
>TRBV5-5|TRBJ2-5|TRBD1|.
CASSPRFGTARETQYF
TGTGCCAGCAGCCCCAGATTCGGGACAGCCAGGGAGACCCAGTACTTC
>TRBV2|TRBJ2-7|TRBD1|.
CASGAIRDRVYEQYF
TGTGCCAGCGGGGCGATCCGGGACAGGGTCTACGAGCAGTACTTC
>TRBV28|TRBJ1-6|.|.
CASHTQVPNSPLHF
TGTGCCAGCCATACTCAAGTCCCAAATTCACCCCTCCACTTT
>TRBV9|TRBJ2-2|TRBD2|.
CASSVSGSFTGELFF
TGTGCCAGCAGCGTGAGCGGGAGCTTTACCGGGGAGCTGTTTTTT
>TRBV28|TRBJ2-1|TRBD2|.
CASSLPPDSFSGSYNEQFF
TGTGCCAGCAGTTTGCCTCCCGATTCGTTTAGCGGGAGTTACAATGAGCAGTTCTTC
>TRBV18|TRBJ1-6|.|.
CASSGRETPLHF
TGTGCCAGCTCAGGGCGGGAGACACCCCTCCACTTT
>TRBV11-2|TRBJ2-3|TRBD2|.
CASSAQSSGSTTDTQYF
TGTGCCAGCAGCGCCCAATCTAGCGGGAGCACTACAGATACGCAGTATTTT
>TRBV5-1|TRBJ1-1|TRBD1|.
CASSAGQKYTEAFF
TGCGCCAGCAGCGCGGGACAGAAATACACTGAAGCTTTCTTT
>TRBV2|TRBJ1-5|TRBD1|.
CASNDRGSNQPQHF
TGTGCCAGCAACGACAGGGGTAGCAATCAGCCCCAGCATTTT
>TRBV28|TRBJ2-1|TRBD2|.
CASSLVNSGRAGNEQFF
TGTGCCAGCAGTTTAGTTAATAGCGGGAGGGCCGGAAATGAGCAGTTCTTC
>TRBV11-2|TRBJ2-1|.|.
CASSWAGPGNEQFF
TGTGCCAGCAGCTGGGCGGGGCCTGGCAATGAGCAGTTCTTC
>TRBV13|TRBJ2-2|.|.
CASSLGLGSTGELFF
TGTGCCAGCAGCTTAGGCTTAGGGAGCACCGGGGAGCTGTTTTTT
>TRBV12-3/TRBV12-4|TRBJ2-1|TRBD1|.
CASSRQGTEQFF
TGTGCCAGCAGTCGACAGGGGACAGAGCAGTTCTTC
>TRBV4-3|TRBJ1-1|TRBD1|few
CASSRGQGTGEAFF
TGCGCCAGCAGCCGGGGACAGGGGACTGGTGAAGCTTTCTTT
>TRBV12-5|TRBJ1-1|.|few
CASGLRVTEAFF
TGTGCTAGTGGTTTGCGGGTGACTGAAGCTTTCTTT